The T cell receptor beta chain under discussion was sequenced for a study of OX40 agonist ivuxolimab in advanced cancers. Study information: The patients received ivuxolimab by intravenous route every 2 weeks at 0.01 to 10 mg/kg. Partial responses were achieved by three patients: one hepatocellular carcinoma, two cutaneous melanoma. Study-wide results and caveats: Clonal expansion was seen in CD4+ and CD8+ blood T cells by week 6 at 0.1 to 3.0 mg/kg.

V gave up 3 bases and J gave up 5 bases, with 8 bases separating them. This CDR3 is built from 13 residues. Germline CDR1 and CDR2: KGHSH and LQKENI. TCRdb's table, derived via immunoSEQ multiplex PCR, lists solely in-frame clones and lacks some. The sample lists more than 15,000 clones, approximately 78% occurring once. Of note for this clone: Its antigen is currently unknown.

This chain joins TRBV18 and TRBJ1-5; TRBD1 is a possible D gene (5 bases). Sequencing used CD4+ or CD8+ T cells sorted from blood, obtained in a trial of the OX40 agonist ivuxolimab. The clonotype was recovered from an adult with an advanced solid tumor such as melanoma, head and neck, liver or kidney cancer. The DNA for the CDR3 is TGTGCCAGCTCACCTGTGGGGGATCAGCCCCAGCATTTT. Its translation: CASSPVGDQPQHF.